Shown below are 20 T cell receptor beta chains from a single sample sequenced in a study of memory CD8 T cells in hepatitis C reinfection. Profiling relied on immunoSEQ multiplex PCR, and the TCRdb table lists in-frame clones only, not all of them. The data hold tens of thousands of clones, with just under 90% observed a single time. As for time point: pre-reinfection, 55 to 20 weeks before reinfection detection. No in vitro expansion preceded TCR sequencing of the sorted cells. The sequenced sample consisted of naive CD8+ T cells sorted from blood. Receptors originate from a man aged 18 to 30 with hepatitis C virus infection.

V usage is TRBV5-1 and J usage is TRBJ2-2; a weak D match, TRBD2 (6 bases). The germline V gene has CDR1 SGHRS and CDR2 YFSETQ. Trimming removed 5 bases from V and 3 bases from J, with 14 bases in between. CDR3 length: 15 residues. The CDR3 nucleotides read TGCGCCAGCAGTTGGGGGGAGATCGACACCGGGGAGCTGTTTTTT. It codes for CASSWGEIDTGELFF.

The chain uses TRBV6-5 and TRBJ2-1, with D perhaps TRBD2 (7 bases). This CDR3 is built from 14 residues. The germline V gene has CDR1 MNHEY and CDR2 SVGAGI. V was pared by 4 bases and J by 7 bases, with 14 bases between. The CDR3 region is CASSWGGAGNEQFF. Here the CDR3 DNA reads TGTGCCAGCAGTTGGGGGGGCGCAGGGAATGAGCAGTTCTTC.

V is TRBV29-1 and J is TRBJ2-3, with TRBD1 as a possible D gene (5 bases). Germline-derived CDR1 and CDR2 are SQVTM and ANQGSEA. V dropped 3 bases and J dropped 0 bases, with 16 bases sitting between them. The CDR3 length is 16 residues. The CDR3 DNA sequence: TGCAGCGTTGATGGGGCCAGTCCCGTAAGCACAGATACGCAGTATTTT. Its translation is CSVDGASPVSTDTQYF.

This clone was counted a few times. This chain connects TRBV4-1 to TRBJ1-3; D not certain. Germline CDR1 and CDR2: MGHRA and YSYEKL. CDR3 size: 13 residues. Trimming removed 2 bases at V and 6 bases at J, with 8 bases between. The CDR3 reads CASSQRLENTIYF. The DNA for the CDR3 is TGCGCCAGCAGCCAAAGACTCGAAAACACCATATATTTT.

The chain combines TRBV6-5 with TRBJ2-7; possibly TRBD1 for D (5 bases). The V and J ends lost 5 bases and 3 bases respectively, with 5 bases between them. CDR1 and CDR2 (germline): MNHEY, SVGAGI. The CDR3 runs 11 residues. The CDR3 DNA sequence: TGTGCCAGCAGTGACAGCTACGAGCAGTACTTC. It yields the protein CASSDSYEQYF.

The rearrangement joins TRBV6-5 to TRBJ2-5; no reliable D call. V shed 0 bases and J shed 4 bases, with 6 bases lying between them. Germline CDR1 reads MNHEY; CDR2 reads SVGAGI. CDR3 length: 13 residues. The CDR3 DNA reads as TGTGCCAGCAGTTACTCGTTCCGAGAGACCCAGTACTTC. Its protein is CASSYSFRETQYF.

The V and J genes are TRBV7-9 and TRBJ1-2, with 7 bases that match TRBD1. V shed 5 bases and J 6 bases; nucleotides not matched to a gene: 9. The length of the CDR3 is 14 residues. Germline CDR1 and CDR2: SEHNR and FQNEAQ (reference sequence). CDR3 residues: CASSAPTGRDGYTF. The CDR3 DNA reads TGTGCCAGCAGCGCACCGACAGGGCGGGATGGCTACACCTTC.

The rearrangement joins TRBV7-2 to TRBJ2-3; D might be TRBD1 (6 bases). The V and J ends lost 1 base and 3 bases respectively, with 8 bases between them. Germline lookup yields CDR1 SGHTA and CDR2 FQGNSA. This CDR3 has 14 amino acids. The CDR3, as DNA: TGTGCCAGCAGCTTAGAAGGGGGTACAGATACGCAGTATTTT. It is translated as CASSLEGGTDTQYF.

V and J are TRBV7-9 and TRBJ2-3; D perhaps matches TRBD1 (5 bases). The CDR3 is made up of 15 amino acids. Germline V CDR1 and CDR2: SEHNR, FQNEAQ (reference sequence). V dropped 7 bases and J dropped 3 bases, with 17 bases sitting between them. The CDR3 loop is CASNRELPGTDTQYF. For the CDR3, the DNA is TGTGCCAGCAACAGAGAACTTCCAGGGACAGATACGCAGTATTTT.

In its sample, this clone was seen once. The V gene is TRBV19, the J gene TRBJ1-2; TRBD1 aligns across 8 bases. This CDR3 is built from 15 residues. The trim removed 4 bases at V and 6 bases at J, leaving 10 bases unmatched. CDR1 and CDR2 from the germline V gene are LNHDA and SQIVND (reference sequence). CDR3 DNA: TGTGCCAGTAGTACGGCAGGGGGCAGTGAAAATGGCTACACCTTC. Translating it yields CASSTAGGSENGYTF.

The chain has TRBV10-1 and TRBJ1-2; no clear D. The CDR3 extends over 12 amino acids. Trimming removed 10 bases from V and 1 base from J, with 10 bases in between. The germline gives CDR1 WNHNN, CDR2 SYGVQD (reference sequence). The CDR3 sequence is CATPDNNYGYTF. CDR3 bases: TGCGCCACCCCTGACAATAACTATGGCTACACCTTC.

The chain couples TRBV27 to TRBJ1-2, with 7 bases lining up with TRBD1. The CDR3 contains 14 residues. Trimming removed 8 bases from V and 4 bases from J; junction bases left unmatched: 10. Per germline, CDR1 MNHEY and CDR2 SMNVEV (reference sequence). The CDR3 here is CASGSTGTVYGYTF. Here the CDR3 DNA reads TGTGCCAGCGGATCCACCGGGACAGTCTATGGCTACACCTTC.

The chain uses TRBV12-5 and TRBJ2-5; TRBD1 matches at 9 bases. Looked up from germline, CDR1 is LGHNT and CDR2 is FRNRAP. Germline trimming cut 6 bases from V and 4 bases from J; bases unmatched to any gene: 3. This CDR3 contains 13 residues. The CDR3 is CASGPGQGETQYF. In DNA, the CDR3 is TGTGCTAGTGGCCCGGGACAGGGAGAGACCCAGTACTTC.

The rearrangement joins TRBV6-6 to TRBJ1-2; tentatively, D is TRBD1 (5 bases). This CDR3 has 12 amino acids. The germline gives CDR1 MNHNY, CDR2 SVGAGI (reference sequence). Trimming cost V 3 bases and J 6 bases, with 8 bases left between them. CDR3 DNA: TGTGCCAGCAGTTATCAAGGGGATGGCTACACCTTC. Translating gives CASSYQGDGYTF.

V is TRBV2 and J is TRBJ1-2, with D uncertain. V was clipped by 3 bases and J by 0 bases, with 5 bases between them. CDR1 SNHLY and CDR2 FYNNEI come from the germline V gene. The CDR3 contains 13 residues. DNA for the CDR3: TGTGCCAGCAGTGACCCCGCTAACTATGGCTACACCTTC. Residues: CASSDPANYGYTF. The complete variable domain, with remaining parts taken from reference TRBV2 and TRBJ1-2, reads EPEVTQTPSHQVTQMGQEVILRCVPISNHLYFYWYRQILGQKVEFLVSFYNNEISEKSEIFDDQFSVERPDGSNFTLKIRSTKLEDSAMYFCASSDPANYGYTFGSGTRLTVV.

The gene calls are TRBV9 and TRBJ2-1, with TRBD1 identical over 10 bases. The CDR3 totals 15 residues. With V trimmed by 2 bases and J by 3 bases, 2 bases remained unmatched. Per germline, CDR1 SGDLS and CDR2 YYNGEE. The DNA of the CDR3 is TGTGCCAGCAGCGTGGGACAGGGGATCTACAATGAGCAGTTCTTC. This sequence encodes CASSVGQGIYNEQFF.

V usage is TRBV19 and J usage is TRBJ1-5; possibly TRBD1 for D (5 bases). The CDR3 sequence is 14 residues long. The germline gives CDR1 LNHDA, CDR2 SQIVND (reference sequence). V lost 9 bases and J lost 3, with 15 bases in between. As DNA, the CDR3 is TGTGCCAGCACCCGGGGGGGGTTCAATCAGCCCCAGCATTTT. Protein sequence: CASTRGGFNQPQHF.

This sequence joins TRBV6-1 and TRBJ1-5; D not certain. CDR1 and CDR2 (germline): MNHNS, SASEGT. This CDR3 has 14 amino acids. Trimming cost V 2 bases and J 5 bases, with 10 bases left between them. Written as DNA, the CDR3 is TGTGCCAGCAGTGAATATGGGGAGTATCAGCCCCAGCATTTT. It translates to CASSEYGEYQPQHF.

V and J are TRBV19 and TRBJ1-2; D call uncertain. The CDR3 contains 13 residues. Germline CDR1 LNHDA, CDR2 SQIVND (reference sequence). V was pared by 5 bases and J by 5 bases, with 12 bases between. Written as DNA, the CDR3 is TGTGCCAGTAGTGCGGATATATTTTATGGCTACACCTTC. Protein product: CASSADIFYGYTF.

J is TRBJ1-2 and V is TRBV7-9; 8 nucleotides align to TRBD1. With V trimmed by 1 base and J by 1 base, 8 bases remained unmatched. The CDR3 is 17 amino acids. CDR1 SEHNR and CDR2 FQNEAQ come from the germline V gene (reference sequence). The CDR3 here is CASSLGVLQGDNYGYTF. Here the CDR3 DNA reads TGTGCCAGCAGCTTAGGTGTTCTACAGGGGGATAACTATGGCTACACCTTC.